These 23 T cell receptor beta chains came from one sample sequenced in a study of T cell repertoires in cytomegalovirus infection. TCRdb re-analysed the reads in MiXCR, keeping a single row per CDR3 protein. The data show 200,000 to 300,000 distinct CDR3 sequences, roughly 13% seen once. The sample consisted of PBMCs. All receptors derive from a human donor in good health (CMV status not recorded). Some clones in this sample may be carry-over from other donors' samples.

This clonotype appeared a few times. The J gene is TRBJ2-1, the V gene TRBV5-1; D is perhaps TRBD1 (5 bases). The CDR3 extends over 12 amino acids. Trimming stripped 4 bases from V and 6 bases from J, with 8 bases between. Germline loops: CDR1 SGHRS, CDR2 YFSETQ. The CDR3 reads CASSPGSNEQFF. The DNA for the CDR3 is TGCGCCAGCAGCCCAGGGTCCAATGAGCAGTTCTTC.

The CDR3 region is CASTPSPLRDGAYEQYF. CDR3 DNA sequence: TGTGCCAGCACCCCGTCGCCTCTCCGGGACGGAGCCTACGAGCAGTACTTC. This chain joins TRBV6-6 and TRBJ2-7, with D possibly being TRBD1 or TRBD2 (5 bases each). The V and J ends lost 7 bases and 2 bases respectively, with 24 bases between them. This CDR3 is built from 17 residues. Germline V gene lookup returns CDR1 MNHNY and CDR2 SVGAGI (reference sequence).

This clonotype was seen once. This may come from a read error, since a much larger clone is one base off. The rearrangement links TRBV7-2 to TRBJ2-1; no clear D gene. Trimming pared 6 bases from V and 12 bases from J, leaving 15 bases between. The germline gives CDR1 SGHTA, CDR2 FQGNSA. The CDR3 covers 12 residues. The CDR3 sequence is CASSKNGRVQFF. For the CDR3, the DNA is TGTGCCAGCAGTAAGAATGGTCGTGTGCAGTTCTTC.

The sample holds many counts of this clonotype. This chain joins TRBV7-3 and TRBJ2-5, with a possible D match to TRBD2 (7 bases). The CDR3 length is 13 residues. V lost 6 bases and J lost 5, with 13 bases in between. Germline V gene sequence: CDR1 SGHTA, CDR2 FQGTGA. CDR3 nucleotides: TGTGCCAGCAGTCCAGGGAGGGGGGAGACCCAGTACTTC. It codes for CASSPGRGETQYF.

As for this clonotype: At one end, the junction sequence differs from germline, possibly due to a read error. The chain recombines TRBV12-3 or TRBV12-4 with TRBJ2-5, with 9 nucleotides matching TRBD1. The CDR3 sequence is 14 residues long. In DNA, the CDR3 is TGTGCCAGCAGTCCAAGGACAGGGGATGAGATCCAGTACTTC. Protein product: CASSPRTGDEIQYF.

The rearrangement joins TRBV9 to TRBJ1-1; D not resolved. Germline V CDR1 and CDR2: SGDLS, YYNGEE. Trimming removed 4 bases from V and 6 bases from J, with 19 bases in between. CDR3 length equals 15 residues. CDR3 in amino acids: CASSPHWQIGPEAFF. The CDR3 DNA is TGTGCCAGCAGCCCTCACTGGCAGATTGGGCCTGAAGCTTTCTTT.

This clonotype was seen many times. The V and J genes are TRBV7-2 and TRBJ1-6; maybe TRBD1 (5 bases). Germline loops: CDR1 SGHTA, CDR2 FQGNSA. This CDR3 comprises 16 residues. The germline V and J ends were trimmed by 4 bases and 9 bases, with 19 bases remaining between them. CDR3 in amino acids: CASSSNRGPIVSPLHF. As DNA, the CDR3 is TGTGCCAGCAGCTCAAATCGGGGACCCATCGTTTCACCCCTCCACTTT.

This clonotype was picked up a small number of times. The V and J genes are TRBV2 and TRBJ1-5; D perhaps matches TRBD1 (6 bases). The V and J ends lost 3 bases and 4 bases respectively, with 13 bases between them. In germline, CDR1 is SNHLY, CDR2 FYNNEI. This CDR3 region has 15 residues. DNA of the CDR3: TGTGCCAGCAGTGATCGGCAGGGGAGTAATCAGCCCCAGCATTTT. Encoded protein: CASSDRQGSNQPQHF.

This clonotype was seen a few times. This rearrangement joins TRBV6-8 to TRBJ2-1; TRBD2 matches at 10 bases. Unmatched junction bases numbered 6, after V lost 4 bases and J lost 9 bases. Looked up from germline, CDR1 is MNHGY and CDR2 is SAAAGT. This CDR3 spans 14 amino acids. In nucleotides, the CDR3 is TGTGCCAGCAGTTCTAGCGGGGGAAGGATTGAGCAGTTCTTC. Amino acids: CASSSSGGRIEQFF.

This clonotype was counted ten times or more. The chain links TRBV6-4 to TRBJ2-6; D may be TRBD2 (7 bases). Trimming pared 4 bases from V and 0 bases from J, leaving 10 bases between. There are 16 residues in the CDR3. Germline-derived CDR1 and CDR2 are MRHNA and SNTAGT. The CDR3 sequence: CASSGEGHSGANVLTF. The CDR3 bases are TGTGCCAGCAGTGGGGAGGGACACTCTGGGGCCAACGTCCTGACTTTC.

This clonotype was counted many times. The V gene is TRBV7-2, the J gene TRBJ2-5; D tentatively fits TRBD1 or TRBD2 (7 bases each). Between the trimmed V and J ends, which lost 7 bases and 5 bases, there was a span of 20 bases. The germline V gene encodes CDR1 SGHTA and CDR2 FQGNSA. This CDR3 comprises 15 residues. CDR3: CASMWAGGDRETQYF. DNA of the CDR3: TGTGCCAGCATGTGGGCAGGGGGGGACCGCGAGACCCAGTACTTC.

This clonotype appeared a few times. The chain links TRBV15 to TRBJ2-5; D is uncertain. Trimming pared 0 bases from V and 9 bases from J, leaving 11 bases between. The CDR3 length is 13 residues. Looked up from germline, CDR1 is LNHNV and CDR2 is YYDKDF (reference sequence). The CDR3 DNA reads as TGTGCCACCAGCAGAGATAGAGTGACGTCCCAGTACTTC. Amino acid sequence: CATSRDRVTSQYF.

This clonotype was seen at least ten times. V usage is TRBV7-3 and J usage is TRBJ1-1, with D unclear. Germline-derived CDR1 and CDR2 are SGHTA and FQGTGA. The CDR3 has 13 residues. V lost 4 bases and J lost 2, with 8 bases in between. The CDR3 sequence: CASSWRYNTEAFF. The CDR3 DNA reads as TGTGCCAGCAGCTGGCGTTATAACACTGAAGCTTTCTTT.

This clonotype was seen ten or more times. This sequence joins TRBV6-1 and TRBJ2-3; D gene uncertain. The CDR3 sequence is 13 residues long. Germline V gene lookup returns CDR1 MNHNS and CDR2 SASEGT. Trimming cost V 6 bases and J 2 bases, with 9 bases left between them. CDR3 sequence: CASSVGFTDTQYF. Here the CDR3 DNA reads TGTGCCAGCAGCGTGGGGTTCACAGATACGCAGTATTTT.

The table lists this clonotype with a few counts. V gene TRBV14 combines with J gene TRBJ2-7; tentative D call: TRBD2 (5 bases). Germline V CDR1 and CDR2: SGHDN, FVKESK. The CDR3 totals 12 residues. Trimming left V 8 bases short and J 3 bases short, with 11 bases between. CDR3 in amino acids: CASGRHHYEQYF. CDR3 nucleotide sequence: TGTGCCAGCGGGAGACACCACTACGAGCAGTACTTC.

This clonotype showed up many times. The genes are TRBV7-9 and TRBJ2-7; TRBD2 might be the D (5 bases). Germline V gene lookup returns CDR1 SEHNR and CDR2 FQNEAQ (reference sequence). V gave up 8 bases and J gave up 2 bases, with 19 bases separating them. This CDR3 contains 15 residues. The CDR3 bases are TGTGCCAGCGCCTTGGGGTCCGAGGGCCCCTACGAGCAGTACTTC. Translation: CASALGSEGPYEQYF. Drawing the rest from reference TRBV7-9 and TRBJ2-7, the complete variable domain is DTGVSQNPRHKITKRGQNVTFRCDPISEHNRLYWYRQTLGQGPEFLTYFQNEAQLEKSRLLSDRFSAERPKGSFSTLEIQRTEQGDSAMYLCASALGSEGPYEQYFGPGTRLTVT.

This chain joins TRBV12-3 or TRBV12-4 and TRBJ2-2; D remains unclear. V was trimmed by 6 bases and J by 5 bases, leaving 13 bases between them. There are 14 residues in the CDR3. The DNA of the CDR3 is TGTGCCAGCAGCCCTATACAGAATACCGGGGAGCTGTTTTTT. Protein product: CASSPIQNTGELFF.

To note about this clonotype: It may be a read error: a sequence one base away is much more abundant. The chain uses TRBV11-2 and TRBJ2-6, with D possibly being TRBD2 (5 bases). Germline CDR1 SGHAT, CDR2 FQNNGV. V shed 3 bases and J shed 0 bases, with 9 bases lying between them. The CDR3 length is 16 residues. This CDR3 is CASSLDAGSGANVLTF. In DNA, the CDR3 is TGTGCCAGCAGCTTGGACGCGGGCTCTGGGGCCAACGTCCTGACTTTC.

The CDR3 is CSARDLWGNSPLHF. The CDR3 DNA reads TGCAGTGCTAGAGATTTGTGGGGTAATTCACCCCTCCACTTT. V usage is TRBV20-1 and J usage is TRBJ1-6; D unclear. Trimming pared 0 bases from V and 6 bases from J, leaving 9 bases between. The germline V gene encodes CDR1 DFQATT and CDR2 SNEGSKA (reference sequence). The CDR3 spans 14 residues.

A few counts support this clonotype. The chain employs TRBV6-2 or TRBV6-3 and TRBJ2-5; D might be TRBD2 (5 bases). The CDR3 length is 14 residues. The V and J ends lost 5 bases and 5 bases respectively, with 15 bases between them. Germline values: CDR1 MNHEY, CDR2 SVGEGT. The CDR3 DNA is TGTGCCAGCAGTCCTCGGCCGGGGATGGAGACCCAGTACTTC. Amino acids: CASSPRPGMETQYF.

This clonotype was recorded a few times. This chain links TRBV6-8 with TRBJ2-7, with D possibly being TRBD2 (6 bases). V was shortened by 2 bases and J by 4 bases, with 15 bases between the two germline ends. The CDR3 length is 15 residues. Germline assignment: CDR1 MNHGY and CDR2 SAAAGT. The DNA of the CDR3 is TGTGCCAGCAGTTACCCCGCCGGGGGTAGGTACGAGCAGTACTTC. Translated, it gives CASSYPAGGRYEQYF.

This clonotype was seen at least ten times. This chain links TRBV25-1 with TRBJ2-2; 7 positions match TRBD1. The CDR3 is 13 amino acids. Unmatched junction bases numbered 1, after V lost 3 bases and J lost 6 bases. Germline V gives CDR1 MGHDK, CDR2 SYGVNS. CDR3 in amino acids: CASSDTGAGELFF. In DNA, the CDR3 is TGTGCCAGCAGTGACACAGGGGCCGGGGAGCTGTTTTTT.

This clonotype was detected ten times or more. The rearrangement links TRBV20-1 to TRBJ1-1; D might be TRBD1 (6 bases). The CDR3 consists of 13 residues. Trimming removed 0 bases from V and 12 bases from J, with 17 bases in between. Germline V lookup: CDR1 DFQATT, CDR2 SNEGSKA (reference sequence). The CDR3 coding sequence is TGCAGTGCTAGAGATCTTTCCCAGGGGCTAACTTTCTTT. Translated, it gives CSARDLSQGLTFF.